A single sample gave rise to the 9 T cell receptor beta chains below, sequenced in a study of identical twins. Using its own MiXCR run on the 5' RACE reads, TCRdb lists one record per CDR3 protein. This table has roughly 700,000 distinct CDR3 sequences, 8% to 9% appearing once. A further study also used this sample, focusing on yellow fever vaccine responses in identical twins.

The sequencing input was PBMCs. Receptor source: a woman between 18 and 30 years old in good health.

The sample holds a few counts of this clonotype. V usage is TRBV27 and J usage is TRBJ2-7; TRBD1 matches 7 bases. The CDR3 spans 13 residues. Per germline, CDR1 MNHEY and CDR2 SMNVEV (reference sequence). Germline trimming cut 5 bases from V and 6 bases from J; bases unmatched to any gene: 7. The CDR3 DNA is TGTGCCAGCAGTGACAGGGCCCTCTTCGAGCAGTACTTC. It is translated as CASSDRALFEQYF.

This rearrangement joins TRBV2 to TRBJ2-5, with TRBD2 as a possible D gene (5 bases). With 2 bases removed from V and 5 bases from J, the gap between germline ends came to 18 bases. CDR1 and CDR2 from the germline V gene are SNHLY and FYNNEI. The CDR3 is 16 amino acids. The DNA of the CDR3 is TGTGCCAGCAGTGAAACCCCGGGCCCACCGGGGGAGACCCAGTACTTC. The encoded protein is CASSETPGPPGETQYF.

This sequence joins TRBV24-1 and TRBJ2-1, with 7 bases aligning to TRBD1. J lost 1 base, V lost 9 bases, and 8 bases had no gene match. The V gene's germline CDR1 is KGHDR and CDR2 SFDVKD. The CDR3 totals 15 residues. CDR3 in amino acids: CATGRDSGSYNEQFF. Written as DNA, the CDR3 is TGTGCCACCGGAAGGGACAGCGGTTCCTACAATGAGCAGTTCTTC.

In its sample, this clonotype was seen many times. CDR3: CSASIPGGSYEQYF. CDR3 in DNA: TGCAGTGCTAGTATTCCGGGAGGGTCCTACGAGCAGTACTTC. The V call is TRBV20-1, the J call TRBJ2-7, with 8 bases matching TRBD2. The CDR3 has 14 amino acids. The junction had 5 bases not matched to a gene; V was cut back by 3 bases and J by 1 base. Looked up from germline, CDR1 is DFQATT and CDR2 is SNEGSKA (reference sequence).

The CDR3 coding sequence is TGTGCCAGCAGCGTAGAGGGCCCCACCGGGGAGCTGTTTTTT. Amino acids: CASSVEGPTGELFF. The rearrangement links TRBV9 to TRBJ2-2; D gene uncertain. CDR3 length equals 14 residues. The ends were cut back, 0 bases at V and 4 bases at J, with 7 bases in the middle. The germline gives CDR1 SGDLS, CDR2 YYNGEE.

This clonotype was seen repeatedly, ten times or more. The chain couples TRBV11-2 to TRBJ2-3, with 12 bases lining up with TRBD2. The V gene end was trimmed by 2 bases and the J gene end by 4 bases; junction bases not matched to a gene: 4. CDR1 SGHAT and CDR2 FQNNGV come from the germline V gene. The CDR3 length is 16 residues. CDR3 loop: CASSLLAGGAADTQYF. The CDR3 DNA reads TGTGCCAGCAGCTTACTAGCGGGGGGGGCAGCAGATACGCAGTATTTT.

This chain joins TRBV27 and TRBJ1-3, with a possible D match to TRBD1 (5 bases). In germline, CDR1 is MNHEY, CDR2 SMNVEV (reference sequence). V lost 0 bases, J lost 9 bases, and 12 bases lay in between. The CDR3 runs to 14 residues. CDR3 sequence reads: CASSLSRAGRTIYF. The DNA for the CDR3 is TGTGCCAGCAGTTTATCGAGGGCAGGGCGCACCATATATTTT.

The chain recombines TRBV20-1 with TRBJ2-3; TRBD2 matches 7 bases. Germline V gene sequence: CDR1 DFQATT, CDR2 SNEGSKA (reference sequence). Unmatched junction bases numbered 4, after V lost 0 bases and J lost 1 base. The CDR3 consists of 15 residues. This CDR3 is CSARDPLAGTDTQYF. Written as DNA, the CDR3 is TGCAGTGCTAGAGATCCCCTAGCGGGCACAGATACGCAGTATTTT.

This clonotype was recorded many times. V and J are TRBV5-1 and TRBJ2-1; TRBD2 matches 7 bases. Germline V CDR1 and CDR2: SGHRS, YFSETQ. The CDR3 has 16 amino acids. Unmatched junction bases numbered 4, after V lost 0 bases and J lost 1 base. CDR3 nucleotide sequence: TGCGCCAGCAGCTTGGATTGGGGGGGGTCCTACAATGAGCAGTTCTTC. Encoded protein: CASSLDWGGSYNEQFF.